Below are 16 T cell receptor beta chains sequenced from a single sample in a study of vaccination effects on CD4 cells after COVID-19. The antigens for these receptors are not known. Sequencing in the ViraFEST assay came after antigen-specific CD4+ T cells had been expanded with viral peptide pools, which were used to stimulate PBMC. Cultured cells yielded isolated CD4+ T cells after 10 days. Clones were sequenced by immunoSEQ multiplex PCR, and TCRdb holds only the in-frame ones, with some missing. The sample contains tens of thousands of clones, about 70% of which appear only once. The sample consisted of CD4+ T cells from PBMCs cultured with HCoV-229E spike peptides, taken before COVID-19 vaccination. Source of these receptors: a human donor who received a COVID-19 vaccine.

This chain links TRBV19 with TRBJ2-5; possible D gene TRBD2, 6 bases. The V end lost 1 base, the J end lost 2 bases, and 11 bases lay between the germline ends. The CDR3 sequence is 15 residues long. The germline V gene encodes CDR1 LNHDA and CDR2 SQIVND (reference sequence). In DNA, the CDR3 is TGTGCCAGTAGTATAGGTTGGGCGGGACAAGAGACCCAGTACTTC. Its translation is CASSIGWAGQETQYF.

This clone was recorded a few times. In DNA, the CDR3 is TGTGCCAGCAGCCGCCGAGGCGGGGGTCTTTTATCGTCTTCACCCCTCCACTTT. Translation gives CASSRRGGGLLSSSPLHF. The gene calls are TRBV3-1 (or the pseudogene TRBV3-2) and TRBJ1-6, with D perhaps matching TRBD1 (5 bases). The CDR3 is 18 amino acids. Trimming cost V 4 bases and J 9 bases, with 25 bases left between them. In germline, CDR1 is LGHDT, CDR2 YNNKEL (reference sequence).

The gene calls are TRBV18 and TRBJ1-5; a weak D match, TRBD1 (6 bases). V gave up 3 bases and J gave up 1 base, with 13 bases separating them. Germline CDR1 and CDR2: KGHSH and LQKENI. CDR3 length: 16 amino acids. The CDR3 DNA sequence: TGTGCCAGCTCACCGGGGACAAGGGGGAGCAATCAGCCCCAGCATTTT. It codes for CASSPGTRGSNQPQHF.

CDR3 in DNA: TGTGCCAGCAGTGGGACAGGGGGTGTAAACGAGCAGTACTTC. This gives the protein CASSGTGGVNEQYF. This chain connects TRBV27 to TRBJ2-7; 11 bases are shared with TRBD1. J lost 5 bases, V lost 5 bases, and 5 bases had no gene match. This CDR3 has 14 amino acids. Germline CDR1 MNHEY, CDR2 SMNVEV (reference sequence).

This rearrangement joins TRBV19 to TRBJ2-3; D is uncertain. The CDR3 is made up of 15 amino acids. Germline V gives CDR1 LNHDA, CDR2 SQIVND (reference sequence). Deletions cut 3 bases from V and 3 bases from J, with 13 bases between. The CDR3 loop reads CASSIRRKATDTQYF. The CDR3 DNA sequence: TGTGCCAGTAGTATTCGAAGGAAGGCGACAGATACGCAGTATTTT. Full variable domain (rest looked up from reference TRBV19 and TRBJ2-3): DGGITQSPKYLFRKEGQNVTLSCEQNLNHDAMYWYRQDPGQGLRLIYYSQIVNDFQKGDIAEGYSVSREKKESFPLTVTSAQKNPTAFYLCASSIRRKATDTQYFGPGTRLTVL.

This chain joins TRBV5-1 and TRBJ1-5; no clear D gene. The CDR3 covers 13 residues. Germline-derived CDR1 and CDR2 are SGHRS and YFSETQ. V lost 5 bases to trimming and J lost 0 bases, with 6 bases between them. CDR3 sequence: CASSRDSNQPQHF. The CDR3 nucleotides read TGCGCCAGCAGTCGCGATAGCAATCAGCCCCAGCATTTT. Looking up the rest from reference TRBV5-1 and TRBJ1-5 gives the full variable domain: KAGVTQTPRYLIKTRGQQVTLSCSPISGHRSVSWYQQTPGQGLQFLFEYFSETQRNKGNFPGRFSGRQFSNSRSEMNVSTLELGDSALYLCASSRDSNQPQHFGDGTRLSIL.

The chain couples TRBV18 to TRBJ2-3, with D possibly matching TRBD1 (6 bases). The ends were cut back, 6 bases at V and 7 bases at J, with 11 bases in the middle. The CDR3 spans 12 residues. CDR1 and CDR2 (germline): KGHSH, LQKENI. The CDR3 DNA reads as TGTGCCAGCTCCCAACAGGGTTATACGCAGTATTTT. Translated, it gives CASSQQGYTQYF. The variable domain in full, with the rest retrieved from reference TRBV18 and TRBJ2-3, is NAGVMQNPRHLVRRRGQEARLRCSPMKGHSHVYWYRQLPEEGLKFMVYLQKENIIDESGMPKERFSAEFPKEGPSILRIQQVVRGDSAAYFCASSQQGYTQYFGPGTRLTVL.

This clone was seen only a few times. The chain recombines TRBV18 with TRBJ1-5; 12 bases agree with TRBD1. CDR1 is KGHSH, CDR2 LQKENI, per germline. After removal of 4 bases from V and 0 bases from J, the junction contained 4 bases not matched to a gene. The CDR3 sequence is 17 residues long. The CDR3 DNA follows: TGTGCCAGCTCACAGGGACAGGGGGCGGATAGCAATCAGCCCCAGCATTTT. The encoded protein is CASSQGQGADSNQPQHF.

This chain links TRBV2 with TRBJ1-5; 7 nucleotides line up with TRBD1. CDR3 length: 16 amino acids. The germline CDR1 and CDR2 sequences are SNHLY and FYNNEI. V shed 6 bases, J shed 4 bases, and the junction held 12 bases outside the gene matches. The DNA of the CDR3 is TGTGCCAGCAGGGACGCCGGGACAGCCCTTAATCAGCCCCAGCATTTT. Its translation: CASRDAGTALNQPQHF. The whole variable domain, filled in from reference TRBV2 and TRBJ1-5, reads EPEVTQTPSHQVTQMGQEVILRCVPISNHLYFYWYRQILGQKVEFLVSFYNNEISEKSEIFDDQFSVERPDGSNFTLKIRSTKLEDSAMYFCASRDAGTALNQPQHFGDGTRLSIL.

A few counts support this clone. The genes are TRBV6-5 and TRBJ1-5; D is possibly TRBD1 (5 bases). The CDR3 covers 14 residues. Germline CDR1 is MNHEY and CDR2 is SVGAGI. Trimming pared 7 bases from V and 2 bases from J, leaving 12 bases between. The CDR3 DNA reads TGTGCCAGCACGGAGGGAGGGGGCAATCAGCCCCAGCATTTT. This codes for CASTEGGGNQPQHF.

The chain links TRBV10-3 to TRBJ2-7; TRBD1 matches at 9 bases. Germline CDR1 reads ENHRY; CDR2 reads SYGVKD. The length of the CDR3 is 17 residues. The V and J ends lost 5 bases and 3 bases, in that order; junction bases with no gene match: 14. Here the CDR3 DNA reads TGTGCCATCAGTTCAATCCCGGGACAGGGAAGGAACTACGAGCAGTACTTC. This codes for CAISSIPGQGRNYEQYF.

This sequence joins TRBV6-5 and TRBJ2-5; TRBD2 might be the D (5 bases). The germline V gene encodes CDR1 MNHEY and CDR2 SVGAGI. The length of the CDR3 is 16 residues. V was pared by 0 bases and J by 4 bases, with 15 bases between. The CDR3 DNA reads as TGTGCCAGCAGTTACTCAGGTTCGGGGAACGGAGAGACCCAGTACTTC. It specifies CASSYSGSGNGETQYF.

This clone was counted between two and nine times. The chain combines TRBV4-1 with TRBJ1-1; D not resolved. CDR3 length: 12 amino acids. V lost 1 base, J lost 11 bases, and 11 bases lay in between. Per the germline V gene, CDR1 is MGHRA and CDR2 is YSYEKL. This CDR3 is CASSQGAGRAFF. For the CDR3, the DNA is TGCGCCAGCAGCCAAGGGGCGGGCCGGGCTTTCTTT.

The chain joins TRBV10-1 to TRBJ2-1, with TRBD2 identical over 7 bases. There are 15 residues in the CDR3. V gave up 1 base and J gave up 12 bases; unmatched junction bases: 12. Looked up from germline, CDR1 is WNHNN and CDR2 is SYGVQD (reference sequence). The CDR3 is CASSEYRLALLMQFF. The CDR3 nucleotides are TGCGCCAGCAGTGAGTATCGACTAGCCCTACTAATGCAGTTCTTC.

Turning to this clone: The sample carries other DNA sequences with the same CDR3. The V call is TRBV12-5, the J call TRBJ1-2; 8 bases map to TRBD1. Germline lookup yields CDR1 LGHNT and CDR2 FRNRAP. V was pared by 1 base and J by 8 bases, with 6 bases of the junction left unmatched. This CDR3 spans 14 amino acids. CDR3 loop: CASGLGTGRKGYTF. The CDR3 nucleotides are TGTGCTAGTGGTTTGGGGACAGGGCGTAAGGGCTACACCTTC. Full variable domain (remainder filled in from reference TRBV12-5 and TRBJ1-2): DARVTQTPRHKVTEMGQEVTMRCQPILGHNTVFWYRQTMMQGLELLAYFRNRAPLDDSGMPKDRFSAEMPDATLATLKIQPSEPRDSAVYFCASGLGTGRKGYTFGSGTRLTVV.

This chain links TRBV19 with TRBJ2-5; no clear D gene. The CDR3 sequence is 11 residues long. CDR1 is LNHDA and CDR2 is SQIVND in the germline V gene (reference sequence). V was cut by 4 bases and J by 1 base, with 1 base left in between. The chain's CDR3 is CASSTQETQYF. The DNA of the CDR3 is TGTGCCAGTAGTACCCAAGAGACCCAGTACTTC.